Listed below are T cell receptor beta chains from one sample, sequenced in a study of multiple sclerosis patients with progressive multifocal leukoencephalopathy. Sequencing used immunoSEQ multiplex PCR; TCRdb keeps in-frame clones, though not all of them. There are 25,000 to 30,000 clones in the sample; nearly 90% occur only once, and about 1.3% lies in the top ten. Sequencing was performed on PBMCs, taken from a patient treated with natalizumab. Receptors were obtained from a human donor with multiple sclerosis. Both conserved end residues are part of each CDR3. The D gene is left open where the match is weak. A row's size may be missing; if present it is once, few, many or a size class.

v_call,d_call,j_call,clone_size,cdr3_aa,cdr3_nt
TRBV5-4,.,TRBJ2-5,.,CASSLEEYQETQYF,TGTGCCAGCAGCTTGGAGGAATACCAAGAGACCCAGTACTTC
TRBV5-4,.,TRBJ2-4,.,CASSLPGTPNHLYF,TGTGCCAGCAGCCTTCCCGGGACCCCTAATCATTTGTACTTC
TRBV6-4,.,TRBJ2-7,few,CASSDTWTASSYEQYF,TGTGCCAGCAGTGATACCTGGACAGCGAGCTCCTACGAGCAGTACTTC
TRBV19,.,TRBJ1-2,few,CASSITAGNGYTF,TGTGCCAGTAGTATTACGGCAGGGAACGGCTACACCTTC
TRBV6-5,TRBD1,TRBJ1-2,once,CASTAGTGRGYTF,TGTGCCAGCACCGCCGGGACAGGTCGCGGCTACACCTTC
TRBV5-1,.,TRBJ2-6,.,CASQQEPNSGANVLTF,TGCGCCAGCCAACAGGAACCCAACTCTGGGGCCAACGTCCTGACTTTC
TRBV6-1,.,TRBJ2-5,few,CASSMTPFQETQYF,TGTGCCAGCAGTATGACGCCATTCCAAGAGACCCAGTACTTC
TRBV6-1,.,TRBJ1-1,.,CASSLGPWTEAFF,TGTGCCAGCAGTTTGGGGCCGTGGACTGAAGCTTTCTTT
TRBV5-1,.,TRBJ2-1,.,CASSLFPGGYNEQFF,TGCGCCAGCAGCTTGTTCCCTGGGGGATACAATGAGCAGTTCTTC
TRBV7-2,.,TRBJ1-3,.,CASSIAGDREAGNTIYF,TGTGCCAGCAGCATTGCGGGCGATAGGGAGGCTGGAAACACCATATATTTT
TRBV5-1,TRBD1,TRBJ1-6,.,CASSLGQPRSPLHF,TGCGCCAGCAGCCTGGGACAGCCGAGGTCACCCCTCCACTTT
TRBV28,.,TRBJ1-6,.,CASSLARNISPLHF,TGTGCCAGCAGTTTAGCTAGGAACATCTCACCCCTCCACTTT
TRBV6-5,TRBD1,TRBJ2-2,.,CASRTGLNTGELFF,TGTGCCAGCAGGACAGGGCTGAACACCGGGGAGCTGTTTTTT
TRBV12-1,.,TRBJ1-2,.,CASSFAGGAANYGYTF,.
TRBV10-3,.,TRBJ2-5,.,CAISESAAQETQYF,TGTGCCATCAGTGAGTCTGCAGCTCAAGAGACCCAGTACTTC
TRBV7-2,.,TRBJ2-7,.,CASSRGYEQYF,TGTGCCAGCAGTAGGGGCTACGAGCAGTACTTC
TRBV11-1,TRBD1,TRBJ2-7,.,CASSNAMGTGSYEQYF,TGTGCCAGCTCCAATGCCATGGGGACAGGCTCCTACGAGCAGTACTTC
TRBV10-2,.,TRBJ2-3,.,CASSVGSASTDTQYF,TGCGCCAGCAGTGTAGGATCCGCTAGCACAGATACGCAGTATTTT
TRBV28,.,TRBJ1-2,.,CASSWRGNYGYTF,TGTGCCAGCAGTTGGCGGGGGAACTATGGCTACACCTTC
TRBV7-3,.,TRBJ2-4,once,CASSLSSAPLNIQYF,TGTGCCAGCAGCTTATCTTCCGCCCCCCTAAACATTCAGTACTTC
TRBV7-3,.,TRBJ1-1,.,CASSLTWNTEAFF,TGTGCCAGCAGCTTAACATGGAACACTGAAGCTTTCTTT
TRBV7-2,.,TRBJ2-7,once,CASSLSLPGSYEQYF,TGTGCCAGCAGCTTATCCCTTCCGGGTTCCTACGAGCAGTACTTC
TRBV19,TRBD1,TRBJ1-6,.,CASSPGTGGSPLHF,TGTGCCAGTAGTCCGGGGACAGGCGGATCACCCCTCCACTTT
TRBV4-1,TRBD1,TRBJ2-6,.,CASSRLPQGAGGANVLTF,TGCGCCAGCAGCCGTCTCCCGCAGGGGGCGGGTGGGGCCAACGTCCTGACTTTC
TRBV28,.,TRBJ1-1,.,CASSLRPGAGNTEAFF,TGTGCCAGCAGTTTAAGGCCAGGGGCAGGTAACACTGAAGCTTTCTTT
TRBV5-1,.,TRBJ2-3,.,CASTGQITDTQYF,TGCGCCAGCACCGGACAGATCACAGATACGCAGTATTTT
TRBV2,.,TRBJ1-6,.,CASSPVRSYNSPLHF,TGTGCCAGCAGTCCAGTTCGCTCCTATAATTCACCCCTCCACTTT
TRBV29-1,.,TRBJ1-1,.,CSGREGQGLPNTEAFF,TGCAGCGGGCGTGAAGGGCAGGGGCTTCCCAACACTGAAGCTTTCTTT
TRBV28,.,TRBJ1-6,.,CASSLHQTALYNSPLHF,TGTGCCAGCAGTCTCCACCAAACGGCTCTCTATAATTCACCCCTCCACTTT
TRBV6-6,.,TRBJ2-7,.,CACEGGGAVAYEQYF,TGTGCTTGCGAGGGAGGAGGGGCCGTCGCCTACGAGCAGTACTTC
TRBV6-6,.,TRBJ2-1,.,CASNLQGNEQFF,TGTGCCAGCAATCTCCAGGGAAATGAGCAGTTCTTC
TRBV9,.,TRBJ2-1,.,CASSVVRDGDNEQFF,TGTGCCAGCAGCGTAGTCCGAGACGGTGACAATGAGCAGTTCTTC
TRBV5-1,TRBD1,TRBJ1-2,.,CASSFWTGANYGYTF,TGCGCCAGCAGCTTCTGGACAGGGGCTAACTATGGCTACACCTTC
TRBV4-1,.,TRBJ1-2,.,CASSQAGQTPRGYTF,TGCGCCAGCAGCCAGGCTGGACAGACCCCTCGGGGCTACACCTTC
TRBV28,TRBD1,TRBJ2-4,.,CASRLQGLGVDIQYF,TGTGCCAGCAGGTTACAGGGGTTGGGGGTAGACATTCAGTACTTC
TRBV7-3,TRBD2,TRBJ2-3,.,CASSLGLGTDTQYF,TGTGCCAGCAGCTTGGGACTAGGCACAGATACGCAGTATTTT
TRBV10-3,.,TRBJ1-1,once,CAITTQADQNTEAFF,TGTGCCATCACTACGCAGGCAGACCAGAACACTGAAGCTTTCTTT
TRBV4-1,.,TRBJ1-1,.,CASSQDRRGGGTEAFF,TGCGCCAGCAGCCAAGATCGTAGGGGGGGTGGCACTGAAGCTTTCTTT
TRBV5-6,TRBD1,TRBJ1-5,.,CASSFEGAHQPQHF,TGTGCCAGCAGCTTCGAGGGGGCCCATCAGCCCCAGCATTTT
TRBV27,.,TRBJ1-2,.,CASSPPGGFYGYTF,TGTGCCAGCAGTCCGCCGGGGGGGTTCTATGGCTACACCTTC
TRBV28,.,TRBJ2-1,.,CASSLYGPEQFF,TGTGCCAGCAGTTTATATGGGCCTGAGCAGTTCTTC
TRBV7-9,.,TRBJ2-3,.,CASSLAHSRPGGDTQYF,TGTGCCAGCAGCTTAGCGCATAGTAGACCCGGGGGAGATACGCAGTATTTT
TRBV28,.,TRBJ1-1,.,CASSLWGGGKMNTEAFF,TGTGCCAGCAGTTTATGGGGGGGCGGTAAGATGAACACTGAAGCTTTCTTT
TRBV9,.,TRBJ2-5,.,CASSVFGPETQYF,TGTGCCAGCAGCGTATTTGGCCCTGAGACCCAGTACTTC
TRBV19,.,TRBJ2-5,few,CASSIGGSEQETQYF,TGTGCCAGTAGTATAGGCGGCAGTGAGCAAGAGACCCAGTACTTC
TRBV11-2,.,TRBJ1-2,.,CASTGQESGYTF,TGTGCCAGCACGGGGCAGGAGTCGGGCTACACCTTC
TRBV7-6,.,TRBJ2-3,.,CASSFARAPYLTDTQYF,TGTGCCAGCAGCTTCGCCCGGGCCCCATATCTCACAGATACGCAGTATTTT
TRBV6-1,.,TRBJ1-5,.,CAISEEISNQPQHF,TGTGCCATCAGTGAGGAGATTAGCAATCAGCCCCAGCATTTT
TRBV14,.,TRBJ2-5,.,CASSQDRLGGQETQYF,TGTGCCAGCAGCCAAGATCGATTGGGGGGCCAAGAGACCCAGTACTTC
TRBV11-1,.,TRBJ1-1,once,CASSLGQGRNTEAFF,TGTGCCAGCAGCTTAGGTCAGGGGCGGAACACTGAAGCTTTCTTT
TRBV4-2,TRBD2,TRBJ2-3,.,CASSQEMRLAGADTQYF,TGTGCCAGCAGCCAAGAAATGAGACTAGCGGGGGCAGATACGCAGTATTTT
TRBV6-5,TRBD1,TRBJ2-7,.,CASSPPDRGDYEQYF,TGTGCCAGCAGTCCGCCGGACAGGGGTGACTACGAGCAGTACTTC
TRBV18,TRBD1,TRBJ1-4,.,CANLPPGQYEKLFF,TGTGCCAACCTACCTCCGGGACAGTATGAAAAACTGTTTTTT